The 5 T cell receptor beta chains listed next were all sequenced from one sample in a study of blood T cells in healthy people across ages. The use of a sample-barcoded 5' primer and a J-beta primer mix characterized a second PCR of roughly 7 to 12 cycles. TCRdb re-analysed the 5' RACE reads in MiXCR, keeping a single row per CDR3 protein. The profile shows about 1 million distinct CDR3 sequences, around 45% of them singletons. Source material: blood. Receptors originate from a woman in her sixties in good health.

In its sample, this clonotype was seen a few times. The V gene is TRBV25-1, the J gene TRBJ2-3; the D gene is possibly TRBD2 (5 bases). Germline values: CDR1 MGHDK, CDR2 SYGVNS. This CDR3 comprises 12 residues. V lost 6 bases and J 10 bases, leaving 14 bases between the germline ends. DNA of the CDR3: TGTGCCAGCAGCCCCGTCCGGGATCCGCAGTATTTT. Translating it yields CASSPVRDPQYF.

The chain joins TRBV6-5 to TRBJ2-1; the D gene is possibly TRBD2 (5 bases). CDR1 MNHEY and CDR2 SVGAGI come from the germline V gene. This CDR3 comprises 15 residues. The V end lost 6 bases, the J end lost 2 bases, and 14 bases lay between the germline ends. This CDR3 reads CASSYKRKPYNEQFF. The CDR3 nucleotides are TGTGCCAGCAGCTATAAGCGGAAACCCTACAATGAGCAGTTCTTC.

The rearrangement joins TRBV4-2 to TRBJ2-1, with D perhaps TRBD1 (6 bases). The DNA matches TRBJ2-7 better at its end, which makes the J call doubtful. Germline values: CDR1 LGHNA, CDR2 YNFKEQ. The CDR3 is 16 residues long. CDR3 loop: CASSPTRGSSYNEQYF. DNA of the CDR3: TGTGCCAGCAGCCCTACGAGGGGGAGCTCCTACAATGAGCAGTACTTC.

This clonotype was detected a few times. The chain couples TRBV10-3 to TRBJ2-3; D is possibly TRBD1 (5 bases). This CDR3 contains 15 residues. Germline V gene data show CDR1 as ENHRY and CDR2 as SYGVKD. With 4 bases removed from V and 2 bases from J, the gap between germline ends came to 13 bases. This CDR3 reads CAISGATVLTDTQYF. The DNA for the CDR3 is TGTGCCATCAGTGGGGCGACAGTACTCACAGATACGCAGTATTTT.

A note on this clonotype: Relative to the germline gene, one junction end is altered; a read error may explain this. J is TRBJ2-1 and V is TRBV10-3; no reliable D call. Looked up from germline, CDR1 is ENHRY and CDR2 is SYGVKD. CDR3 length equals 16 residues. The CDR3 region is CAISGRGLSSYSEQFF. CDR3 nucleotides: TGTGCCATCAGTGGTAGAGGCCTGAGCTCCTACAGTGAGCAGTTCTTC.